This TCR beta chain was retrieved from a study of T-cell reconstitution after alpha-beta-depleted transplantation in children. This clonotype was observed at least ten times. No antigen is known for it. TCRbeta library preparation incorporated unique molecular identifiers. Each CDR3 protein gets one entry after TCRdb re-called the PCR reads with MiXCR. Of fewer than 1 million distinct CDR3 sequences detected, roughly 16% appear once; the ten largest clones hold about 4.6%. Study-level results: One year post-transplant, T-cell counts and diversity were largely derived from T cells produced anew. Elevated TCRbeta diversity at day 60 was traced, in some patients, to surviving recipient T cells and thymic progenitors. There were reportedly several hundred expanded graft clones from which alpha-beta T cells came about two months after transplant.

The CDR3 is made up of 16 amino acids. The V gene's germline CDR1 is DFQATT and CDR2 SNEGSKA (reference sequence). V lost 3 bases, J lost 6 bases, and 13 bases stayed unmatched. This chain links TRBV20-1 with TRBJ2-7; 11 positions agree with TRBD2. The clonotype originates from a male patient aged 10 to 17 who had a stem cell transplant for acute lymphoblastic leukemia, so the T cells may come from the graft donor. Specimen: PBMCs, mostly from graft donor cells, collected 360 days after TCRalphabeta/CD19-depleted stem cell transplant. CDR3 in amino acids: CSASEDVAGGPREQYF. The DNA for the CDR3 is TGCAGTGCTAGTGAGGACGTAGCGGGAGGGCCTCGCGAGCAGTACTTC.